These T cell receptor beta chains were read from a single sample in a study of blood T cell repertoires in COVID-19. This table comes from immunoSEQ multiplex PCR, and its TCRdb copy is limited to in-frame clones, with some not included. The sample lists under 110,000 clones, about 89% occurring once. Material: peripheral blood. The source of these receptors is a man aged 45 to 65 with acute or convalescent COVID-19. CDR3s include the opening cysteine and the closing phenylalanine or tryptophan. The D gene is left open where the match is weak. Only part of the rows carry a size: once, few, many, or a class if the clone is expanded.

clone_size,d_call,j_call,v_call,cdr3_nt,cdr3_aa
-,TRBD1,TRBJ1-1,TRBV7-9,TGTGCCAGCACCAAAGGGACAGTCAACACTGAAGCTTTCTTT,CASTKGTVNTEAFF
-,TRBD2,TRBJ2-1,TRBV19,TGTGCCAGTAGTATCGGGGGGGGTCTCTTCTATGAGCAGTTCTTC,CASSIGGGLFYEQFF
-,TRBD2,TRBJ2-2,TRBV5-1,TGCGCCAGCAGCTTGGCCCCTAGCGGGGGGACCGGGGAGCTGTTTTTT,CASSLAPSGGTGELFF
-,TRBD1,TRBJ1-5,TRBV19,TGTGCCAGTACTTCCCTCCGGGACAGAAGATATAGCAATCAGCCCCAGCATTTT,CASTSLRDRRYSNQPQHF
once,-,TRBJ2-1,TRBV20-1,TGCAGTGCTAGTAAGCGAAGGGGCTCCTACAATGAGCAGTTCTTC,CSASKRRGSYNEQFF
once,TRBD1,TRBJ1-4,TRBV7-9,TGTGCCAGCAGTAGGGGACAGATTAATGAAAAACTGTTTTTT,CASSRGQINEKLFF
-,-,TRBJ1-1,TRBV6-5,TGTGCCAGCAGTCAAACCAGGGTCTCTGGCACTGAAGCTTTCTTT,CASSQTRVSGTEAFF
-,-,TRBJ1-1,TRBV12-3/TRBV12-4,TGTGCCAGCAGTTTACGCGAGGACACTGAAGCTTTCTTT,CASSLREDTEAFF
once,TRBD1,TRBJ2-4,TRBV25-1,TGTGCCAGCAGTGAACAAACTGCCCTGACAGGGGCCCCAAACATTCAGTACTTC,CASSEQTALTGAPNIQYF
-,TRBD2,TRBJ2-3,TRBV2,TGTGCCAGCGGCTCAAATCTCGGGGGGGGTACGCAGTATTTT,CASGSNLGGGTQYF
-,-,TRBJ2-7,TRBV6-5,TGTGCCAGCAGACGGGACATGAGCGGTACGGAGCAGTACTTC,CASRRDMSGTEQYF
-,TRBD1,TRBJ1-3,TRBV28,TGTGCCAGCAGTGTATCCCAGGGGGCGCGGAACACCATATATTTT,CASSVSQGARNTIYF
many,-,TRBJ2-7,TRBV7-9,TGTGCCAGCAGCTCAGGGTGGACCGCCCCAGGAATCCACGAGCAGTACTTC,CASSSGWTAPGIHEQYF
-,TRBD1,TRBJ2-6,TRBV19,TGTGCCACGAGGACAGGGACTGGGGCCAACGTCCTGACTTTC,CATRTGTGANVLTF
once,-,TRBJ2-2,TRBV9,TGTGCCAGCAGCGGGATAGCGGATTCCACCGGGGAGCTGTTTTTT,CASSGIADSTGELFF
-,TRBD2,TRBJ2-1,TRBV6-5,TGTGCCAGCAGCGTGACTAGCGGGGGACAGAATGAGCAGTTCTTC,CASSVTSGGQNEQFF
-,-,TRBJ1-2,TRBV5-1,TGCGCCAGCAGCAGGACAGATAGTTATGGCTACACCTTC,CASSRTDSYGYTF
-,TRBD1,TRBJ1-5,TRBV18,TGTGCCAGCTCCTCCCTGGGCCCGGCAGGGGGTTTAGGTCAGCCCCAGCATTTT,CASSSLGPAGGLGQPQHF
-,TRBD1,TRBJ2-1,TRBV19,TGTGCCAGTAACCGTTGGGGACAGGGTTTGGTCAATGAGCAGTTCTTC,CASNRWGQGLVNEQFF
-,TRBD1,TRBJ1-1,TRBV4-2,TGTGCCAGCAGCCAGGGACAGGGCGGACCCTTAAACACTGAAGCTTTCTTT,CASSQGQGGPLNTEAFF
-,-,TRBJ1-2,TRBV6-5,TGTGCCAGCAGTTATAGCGGGGGGATCGGGAACTATGGCTACACCTTC,CASSYSGGIGNYGYTF